The rows below give T cell receptor beta chains drawn from one sample of a study of Tregs in tolerant kidney transplant recipients. The protocol was immunoSEQ multiplex PCR, while the TCRdb copy is restricted to in-frame clones and leaves out a portion. The data show 100,000 to 120,000 clones, nearly 90% seen once. The sample was CD4+ T cells from blood, taken before the transplant. These receptors were taken from a human donor who received a combined kidney and bone marrow transplant. The CDR3 runs from the conserved cysteine through the conserved F or W. The D gene is left open where the match is weak. A row's size may be missing; if present it is once, few, many or a size class.

abundance	v_gene	d_gene	j_gene	CDR3nt	CDR3aa
-	TRBV7-8	-	TRBJ1-2	TGTGCCAGCAGCTTAATAGACGGGTGGGGCTACACCTTC	CASSLIDGWGYTF
-	TRBV7-9	-	TRBJ1-6	TGTGCCAGCAGCTTAACTGGTTCCTATAATTCACCCCTCCACTTT	CASSLTGSYNSPLHF
-	TRBV5-6	-	TRBJ2-3	TGTGCCAGCAGCTTAATAGGGGAGGGCACAGATACGCAGTATTTT	CASSLIGEGTDTQYF
-	TRBV18	-	TRBJ2-2	TGTGCCAGCTCGCCCGGGACAAACACCGGGGAGCTGTTTTTT	CASSPGTNTGELFF
-	TRBV4-1	TRBD2	TRBJ2-3	TGCGCCAGCGAACGGGCTAGCGGGAAAGTAGCAGATACGCAGTATTTT	CASERASGKVADTQYF
-	TRBV5-1	TRBD2	TRBJ2-5	TGCGCCAGCAGCTTGGTTACTGCGGGGGCCCAGTACTTC	CASSLVTAGAQYF
-	TRBV10-3	-	TRBJ1-1	TGTGCCAGTGCGGGGGGGTTGATCACTGAAGCTTTCTTT	CASAGGLITEAFF
-	TRBV5-5	-	TRBJ1-6	TGTGCCAGCAGCTTGGATCCGGGTTCGGGTTCACCCCTCCACTTT	CASSLDPGSGSPLHF
-	TRBV2	TRBD1	TRBJ1-1	TGTGCCAGCAGACCAACAGGGGGCACTGAAGCTTTCTTT	CASRPTGGTEAFF
-	TRBV9	TRBD1	TRBJ1-6	TGTGCCAGCAGCGCACGACAGGGCGTCTATAATTCACCCCTCCACTTT	CASSARQGVYNSPLHF
once	TRBV19	TRBD1	TRBJ1-4	TGTGCCAGTAGTACCGGGACAGCTGGAACTAATGAAAAACTGTTTTTT	CASSTGTAGTNEKLFF
-	TRBV6-5	TRBD1	TRBJ1-1	TGTGCCAGCATCCAACAGGGGAAACACACTGAAGCTTTCTTT	CASIQQGKHTEAFF
-	TRBV7-2	-	TRBJ1-4	TGTGCCAGCAGCTTAGGACTACTTAATACTAATGAAAAACTGTTTTTT	CASSLGLLNTNEKLFF
-	TRBV5-1	-	TRBJ2-7	TGCGCCAGCAGCGGGGGGGCGGGTCTCGGCGAGCAGTACTTC	CASSGGAGLGEQYF
few	TRBV5-4	TRBD1	TRBJ1-2	TGTGCCAGCAGCGAGGGACAGGGGATCTATGGCTACACCTTC	CASSEGQGIYGYTF
-	TRBV7-6	-	TRBJ1-1	TGTGCCAGCAGCTTAGAGGGCCCGACCGGCGGGGCTTTCTTT	CASSLEGPTGGAFF
-	TRBV5-1	-	TRBJ1-1	TGCGCCAGCAGCCGCTTGGACAGCACTGAAGCTTTCTTT	CASSRLDSTEAFF
once	TRBV7-2	TRBD2	TRBJ2-2	TGTGCCAGCATACTTAGCGGGGGTTCTACCGGGGAGCTGTTTTTT	CASILSGGSTGELFF
once	TRBV28	-	TRBJ2-7	TGTGCCAGCAGGCTCAGGGGATGGAACGAGCAGTACTTC	CASRLRGWNEQYF
-	TRBV5-1	-	TRBJ2-7	TGCGCCAGCAGCTTATCGTTGGTGGCTAGCGAGCAGTACTTC	CASSLSLVASEQYF
few	TRBV19	-	TRBJ1-1	TGTGCCTGGCGGGACACTGAAGCTTTCTTT	CAWRDTEAFF
few	TRBV6-1	-	TRBJ1-5	TGTGCCAGCGGGTCCAGGGAGGGTCAGCCCCAGCATTTT	CASGSREGQPQHF
once	TRBV6-5	TRBD1	TRBJ1-1	TGTGCCAGCAGAAAACCCGGGACAGCGAACACTGAAGCTTTCTTT	CASRKPGTANTEAFF
-	TRBV5-6	-	TRBJ1-1	TGTGCCAGCAGCCCCTGGGAGGCGCCGAGGACTGAAGCTTTCTTT	CASSPWEAPRTEAFF
-	TRBV6-5	-	TRBJ2-7	TGTGCCTGCTACTCCGCGGGACTCCGGTGGTACGAGCAGTACTTC	CACYSAGLRWYEQYF
-	TRBV7-8	-	TRBJ1-2	TGTGCCAGCAGCTTAACAGGCCCGGATGGCTACACCTTC	CASSLTGPDGYTF
once	TRBV13	-	TRBJ1-1	TGTGCCAGCAGCTCCAGGGCGGGGACTGAAGCTTTCTTT	CASSSRAGTEAFF
-	TRBV7-9	-	TRBJ2-3	TGTGCCAGCAGCCTCCTAGGGGGGGCAGATACGCAGTATTTT	CASSLLGGADTQYF
-	TRBV6-5	TRBD1	TRBJ2-7	TGTGCCAGCAGTTTAGGACAGGGGGCTCGCGAGCAGTACTTC	CASSLGQGAREQYF
once	TRBV5-4	-	TRBJ2-7	TGTGCCAGCAGCTTGGGAGGCGGATCCTCGTACGAGCAGTACTTC	CASSLGGGSSYEQYF
-	TRBV6-4	TRBD2	TRBJ2-3	TGTGCCAGCAGTGGCCCCCTAGGGGAGGGTGAGACAGATACGCAGTATTTT	CASSGPLGEGETDTQYF
once	TRBV7-6	-	TRBJ1-2	TGTGCCAGCAGCTTAACGGACCAGGGTAACTATGGCTACACCTTC	CASSLTDQGNYGYTF